The TCR beta chain described here comes from a study of blood T cell repertoires in COVID-19. Study at large: Acute-phase and convalescent COVID-19 samples originated in the United States, Italy and Spain.

The recovered donors of Cohort 3 showed two negative PCRs, clearance, or symptom resolution. Authors' methods: Cell counts per sample came from amplifying reference gene primers. Generated by immunoSEQ multiplex PCR, the TCRdb table keeps only in-frame clones and is missing some. V and J calls and clone size are copied from that table; D and trimming were computed from the DNA. The table lists about 470,000 clones, 75% to 90% of them singletons. The CDR3 is 17 amino acids. Germline lookup yields CDR1 MDHEN and CDR2 SYDVKM. Trimming removed 5 bases from V and 1 base from J, with 17 bases in between. This chain uses TRBV28 with TRBJ2-2, with unresolved D. The receptor was isolated from a woman between 18 and 29 years old who had recovered from COVID-19. Sequenced sample: PBMCs or T cells enriched from blood (not recorded which). CDR3 amino acids: CASSAMTRRKNTGELFF. CDR3 sequence (DNA): TGTGCCAGCAGTGCCATGACTCGAAGAAAGAACACCGGGGAGCTGTTTTTT.